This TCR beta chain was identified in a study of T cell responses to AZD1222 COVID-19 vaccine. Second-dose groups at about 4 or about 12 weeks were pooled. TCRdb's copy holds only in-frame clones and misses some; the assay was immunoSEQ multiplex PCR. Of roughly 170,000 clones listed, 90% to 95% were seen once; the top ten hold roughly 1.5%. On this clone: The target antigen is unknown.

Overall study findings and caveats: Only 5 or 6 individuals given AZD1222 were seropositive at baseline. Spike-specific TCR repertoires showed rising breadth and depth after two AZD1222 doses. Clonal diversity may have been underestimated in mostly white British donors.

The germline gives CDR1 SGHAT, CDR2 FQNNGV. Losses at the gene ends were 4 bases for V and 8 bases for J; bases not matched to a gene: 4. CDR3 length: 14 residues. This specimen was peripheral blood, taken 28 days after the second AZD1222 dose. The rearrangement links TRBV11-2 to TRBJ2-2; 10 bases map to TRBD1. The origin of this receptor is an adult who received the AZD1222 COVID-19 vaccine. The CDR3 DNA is TGTGCCAGCAGCTCGGACAGGGGGTTGGGGGAGCTGTTTTTT. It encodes CASSSDRGLGELFF.